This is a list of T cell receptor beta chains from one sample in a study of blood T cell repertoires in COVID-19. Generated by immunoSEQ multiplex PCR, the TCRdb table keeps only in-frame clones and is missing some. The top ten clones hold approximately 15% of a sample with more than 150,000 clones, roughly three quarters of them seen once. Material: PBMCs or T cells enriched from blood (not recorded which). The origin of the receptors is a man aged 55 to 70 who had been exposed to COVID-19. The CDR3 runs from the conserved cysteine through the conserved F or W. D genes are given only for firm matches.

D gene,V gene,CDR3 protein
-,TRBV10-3,CAISETGGGIEAFF
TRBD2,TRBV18,CASSPGAGISSYEQYF
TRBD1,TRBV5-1,CASSFGDRVSYEQYF
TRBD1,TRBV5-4,CASSQDRGSAEQYF
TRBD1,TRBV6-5,CASSTRQGRYEQYF
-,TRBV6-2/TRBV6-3,CASSTRNSNGYTF
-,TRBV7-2,CASSLVSRRNEKLFF
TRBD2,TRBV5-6,CASSATSGSPADTQYF
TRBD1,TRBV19,CASSTSDQGAGQPQHF
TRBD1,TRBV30,CAWNGQGYEQYF
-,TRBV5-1,CASSLEGADYGYTF
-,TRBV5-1,CASSKYAGIQETQYF
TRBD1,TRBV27,CASSSRGRAFF
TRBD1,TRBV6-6,CASIETGGINSPLHF
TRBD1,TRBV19,CASSIGQGQETQYF
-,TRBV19,CASSMSLGVGYTF
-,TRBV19,CASSIGREETQYF
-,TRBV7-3,CASSSLPQGSLAGQRSNEQFF
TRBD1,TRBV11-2,CASRAGTVEAFF
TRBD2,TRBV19,CASSGGTSGSANTGELFF
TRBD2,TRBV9,CASSSTGTSAATDTQYF
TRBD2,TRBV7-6,CASSLRLAGAETQYF
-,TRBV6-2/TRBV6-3,CASSYSTAGGYTF
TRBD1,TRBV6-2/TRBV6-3,CASSYSDSGQGYEQYF
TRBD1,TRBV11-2,CASSPRQGVTGELFF
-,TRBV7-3,CASSPRRDYEQYF